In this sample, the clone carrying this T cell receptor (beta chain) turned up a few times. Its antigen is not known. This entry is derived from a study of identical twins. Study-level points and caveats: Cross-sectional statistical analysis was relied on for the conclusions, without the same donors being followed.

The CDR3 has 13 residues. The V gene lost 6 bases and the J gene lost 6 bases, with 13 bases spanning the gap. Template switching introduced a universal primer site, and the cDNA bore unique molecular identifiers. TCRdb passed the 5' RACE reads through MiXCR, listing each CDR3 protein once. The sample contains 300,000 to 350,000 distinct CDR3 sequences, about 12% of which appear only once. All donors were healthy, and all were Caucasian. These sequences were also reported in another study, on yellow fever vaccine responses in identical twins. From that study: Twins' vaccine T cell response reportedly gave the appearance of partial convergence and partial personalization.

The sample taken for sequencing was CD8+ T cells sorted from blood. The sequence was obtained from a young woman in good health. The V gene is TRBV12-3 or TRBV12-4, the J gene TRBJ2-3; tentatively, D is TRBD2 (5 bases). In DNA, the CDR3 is TGTGCCAGCAGGGGCGATGAGGGCGATACGCAGTATTTT. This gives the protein CASRGDEGDTQYF.